A selection of T cell receptor beta chains follows, all from one sample in a study of shared clonotypes between healthy human individuals. Repertoires were generated with immunoSEQ multiplex PCR, while TCRdb's copy carries only in-frame clones and drops some. Of roughly 770,000 clones in the sample, around 96% were seen once. Sequenced: naive CD8+ T cells sorted from blood. The receptors come from a man between 25 and 39 years old in good health. The CDR3 runs from the conserved cysteine through the conserved F or W. A D gene is named only where the DNA matches it firmly. The size field is filled for only some rows; it gives once, few, many or a size class.

>TRBV13|NA|NA|TRBJ2-3
CASSSGLFTDTQYF
TGTGCCAGCAGCTCGGGACTTTTCACAGATACGCAGTATTTT
>TRBV5-1|NA|NA|TRBJ2-2
CASSLATTRTGELFF
TGCGCCAGCAGCTTGGCAACGACCAGAACCGGGGAGCTGTTTTTT
>TRBV11-2|NA|NA|TRBJ2-7
CASSLRDFSYEQYF
TGTGCCAGCAGCTTAAGGGACTTCTCCTACGAGCAGTACTTC
>TRBV11-3|NA|NA|TRBJ2-1
CASSLVSGGTYNEQFF
TGTGCCAGCAGCTTAGTCAGTGGGGGAACGTACAATGAGCAGTTCTTC
>TRBV23-1|NA|few|TRBJ2-1
CASSQTPPALYNEQFF
TGCGCCAGCAGTCAAACCCCACCGGCCCTCTACAATGAGCAGTTCTTC
>TRBV5-1|TRBD1|NA|TRBJ1-1
CASNTFEQGYTEAFF
TGCGCCAGCAACACGTTTGAACAGGGGTATACTGAAGCTTTCTTT
>TRBV13|NA|NA|TRBJ1-2
CASSLGHGSTYGYTF
TGTGCCAGCAGCTTAGGCCATGGTTCGACGTATGGCTACACCTTC
>TRBV19|NA|NA|TRBJ2-1
CASSTELYNEQFF
TGTGCCAGTAGTACGGAACTTTACAATGAGCAGTTCTTC
>TRBV11-1|NA|NA|TRBJ2-1
CASSPLQFF
TGTGCCAGCAGTCCGTTGCAGTTCTTC
>TRBV10-3|NA|once|TRBJ1-5
CAISEPGSDQPQHF
TGTGCCATCAGTGAGCCAGGGAGCGACCAGCCCCAGCATTTT
>TRBV7-6|NA|few|TRBJ2-1
CASRGSSYNEQFF
TGTGCCAGCAGAGGTAGCTCCTACAATGAGCAGTTCTTC
>TRBV19|TRBD2|NA|TRBJ2-1
CASSPLGRGYNEQFF
TGTGCCAGTAGTCCCCTGGGGAGGGGTTACAATGAGCAGTTCTTC
>TRBV9|TRBD2|NA|TRBJ2-3
CASSVAGLAVSTDTQYF
TGTGCCAGCAGCGTAGCCGGACTAGCGGTTAGCACAGATACGCAGTATTTT
>TRBV27|NA|once|TRBJ2-1
CASRHLHRGGSYNEQFF
TGTGCCAGCAGACACCTTCACAGGGGAGGCTCCTACAATGAGCAGTTCTTC
>TRBV9|TRBD2|NA|TRBJ2-1
CASSVDGAGRGEQFF
TGTGCCAGCAGCGTAGATGGCGCCGGGAGGGGTGAGCAGTTCTTC
>TRBV29-1|NA|NA|TRBJ1-4
CSVELRGTNEKLFF
TGCAGCGTTGAGCTGAGGGGCACTAATGAAAAACTGTTTTTT
>TRBV4-3|NA|NA|TRBJ2-7
CASSPSASDYEQYF
TGCGCCAGCAGCCCTAGCGCTTCGGACTACGAGCAGTACTTC
>TRBV11-2|NA|NA|TRBJ1-1
CASSLDHGQAGGYTEAFF
TGTGCCAGCAGCTTAGATCACGGGCAGGCAGGTGGTTACACTGAAGCTTTCTTT
>TRBV7-6|TRBD1|NA|TRBJ2-7
CASSDRDRPYEQYF
TGTGCCAGCAGCGACCGGGACAGGCCCTACGAGCAGTACTTC
>TRBV19|NA|NA|TRBJ1-1
CASSATKNTEAFF
TGTGCCAGTAGTGCAACAAAGAACACTGAAGCTTTCTTT